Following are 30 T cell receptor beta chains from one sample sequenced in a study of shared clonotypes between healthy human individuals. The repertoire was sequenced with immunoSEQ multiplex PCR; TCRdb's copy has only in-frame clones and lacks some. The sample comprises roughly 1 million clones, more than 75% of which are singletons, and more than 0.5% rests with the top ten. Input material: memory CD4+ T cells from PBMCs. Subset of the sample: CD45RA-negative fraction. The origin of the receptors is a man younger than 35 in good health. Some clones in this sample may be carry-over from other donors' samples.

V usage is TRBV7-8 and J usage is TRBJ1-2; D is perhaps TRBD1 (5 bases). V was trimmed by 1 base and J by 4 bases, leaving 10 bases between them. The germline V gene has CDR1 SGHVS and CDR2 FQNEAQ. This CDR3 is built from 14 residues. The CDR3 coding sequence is TGTGCCAGCAGCTTAGTGCAGGGCGGCTATGGCTACACCTTC. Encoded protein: CASSLVQGGYGYTF.

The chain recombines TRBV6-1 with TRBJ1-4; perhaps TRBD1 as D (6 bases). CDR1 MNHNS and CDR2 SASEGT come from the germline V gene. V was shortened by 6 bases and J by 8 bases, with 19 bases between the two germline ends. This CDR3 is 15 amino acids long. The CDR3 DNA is TGTGCCAGCAGCCCTAGGAGGGCAGGGGAAGAAAAACTGTTTTTT. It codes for CASSPRRAGEEKLFF.

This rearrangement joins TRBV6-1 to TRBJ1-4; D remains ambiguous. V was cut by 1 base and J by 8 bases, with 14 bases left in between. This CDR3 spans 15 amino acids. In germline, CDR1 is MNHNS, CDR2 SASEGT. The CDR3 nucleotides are TGTGCCAGCAGTGAAGGGTCTGCCCCCAGGGAAAAACTGTTTTTT. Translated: CASSEGSAPREKLFF.

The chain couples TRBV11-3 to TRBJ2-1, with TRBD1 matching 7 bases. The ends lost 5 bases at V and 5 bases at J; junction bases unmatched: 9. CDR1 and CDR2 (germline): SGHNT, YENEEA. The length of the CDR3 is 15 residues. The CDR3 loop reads CASSRGGDRDNEQFF. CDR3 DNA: TGTGCCAGCAGCCGGGGTGGGGACAGAGACAATGAGCAGTTCTTC.

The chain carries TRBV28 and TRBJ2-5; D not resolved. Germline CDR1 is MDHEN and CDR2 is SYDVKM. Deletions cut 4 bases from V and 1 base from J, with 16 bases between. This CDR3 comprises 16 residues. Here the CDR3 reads CASSSSTSRFQETQYF. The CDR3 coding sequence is TGTGCCAGCAGTTCATCGACATCTAGGTTCCAAGAGACCCAGTACTTC.

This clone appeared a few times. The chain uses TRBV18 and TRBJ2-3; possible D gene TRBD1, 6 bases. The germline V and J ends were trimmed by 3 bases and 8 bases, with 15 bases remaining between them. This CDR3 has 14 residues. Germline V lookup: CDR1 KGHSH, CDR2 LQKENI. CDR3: CASSPVGASGTQYF. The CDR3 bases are TGTGCCAGCTCACCCGTGGGGGCCAGCGGTACGCAGTATTTT.

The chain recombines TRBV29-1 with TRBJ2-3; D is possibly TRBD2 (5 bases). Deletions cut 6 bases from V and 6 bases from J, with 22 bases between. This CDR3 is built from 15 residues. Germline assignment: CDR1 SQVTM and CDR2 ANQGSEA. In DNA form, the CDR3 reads TGCAGCGTCCGCGGGTGGAGTCGGGATGGGGATACGCAGTATTTT. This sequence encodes CSVRGWSRDGDTQYF.

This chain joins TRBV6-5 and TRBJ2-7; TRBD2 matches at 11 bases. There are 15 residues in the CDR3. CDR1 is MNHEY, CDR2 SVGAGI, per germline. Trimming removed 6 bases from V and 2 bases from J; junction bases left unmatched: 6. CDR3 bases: TGTGCCAGCAGACCTCTAGCGGGAGGCACCTACGAGCAGTACTTC. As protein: CASRPLAGGTYEQYF.

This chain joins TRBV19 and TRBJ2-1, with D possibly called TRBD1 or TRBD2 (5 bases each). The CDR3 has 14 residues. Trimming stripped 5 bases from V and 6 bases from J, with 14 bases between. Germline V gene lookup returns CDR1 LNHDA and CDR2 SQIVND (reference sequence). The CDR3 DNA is TGTGCCAGTAGTGTGGGACGGCACCCCAATGAGCAGTTCTTC. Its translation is CASSVGRHPNEQFF.

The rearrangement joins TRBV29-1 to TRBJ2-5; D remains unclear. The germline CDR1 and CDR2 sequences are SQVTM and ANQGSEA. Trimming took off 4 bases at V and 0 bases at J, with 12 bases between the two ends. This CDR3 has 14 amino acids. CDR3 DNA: TGCAGCGTTGTGAGCACCCAGAACCAAGAGACCCAGTACTTC. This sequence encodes CSVVSTQNQETQYF.

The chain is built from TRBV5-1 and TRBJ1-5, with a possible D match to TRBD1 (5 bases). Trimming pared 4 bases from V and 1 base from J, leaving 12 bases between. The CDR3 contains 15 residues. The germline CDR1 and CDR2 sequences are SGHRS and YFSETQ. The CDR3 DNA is TGCGCCAGCAGCGAAGGGACGGCGAGCAATCAGCCCCAGCATTTT. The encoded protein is CASSEGTASNQPQHF.

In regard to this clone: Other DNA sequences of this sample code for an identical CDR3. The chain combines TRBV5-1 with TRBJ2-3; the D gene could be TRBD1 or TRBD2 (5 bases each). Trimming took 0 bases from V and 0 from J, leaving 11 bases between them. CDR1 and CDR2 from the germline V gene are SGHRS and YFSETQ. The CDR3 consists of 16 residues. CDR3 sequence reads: CASSLGGRTSTDTQYF. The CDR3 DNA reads TGCGCCAGCAGCTTGGGGGGCAGGACTAGCACAGATACGCAGTATTTT.

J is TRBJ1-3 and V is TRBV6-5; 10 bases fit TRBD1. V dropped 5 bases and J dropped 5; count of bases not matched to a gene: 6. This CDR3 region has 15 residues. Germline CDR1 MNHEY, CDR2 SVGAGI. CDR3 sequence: CASSRRTGGRNTIYF. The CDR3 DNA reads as TGTGCCAGCAGTCGCCGGACAGGGGGAAGAAACACCATATATTTT.

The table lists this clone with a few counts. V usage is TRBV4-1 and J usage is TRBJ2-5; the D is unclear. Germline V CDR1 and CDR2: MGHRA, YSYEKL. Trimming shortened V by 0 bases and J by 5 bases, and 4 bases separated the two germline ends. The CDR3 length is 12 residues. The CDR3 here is CASSQDFETQYF. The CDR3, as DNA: TGCGCCAGCAGCCAAGATTTTGAGACCCAGTACTTC.

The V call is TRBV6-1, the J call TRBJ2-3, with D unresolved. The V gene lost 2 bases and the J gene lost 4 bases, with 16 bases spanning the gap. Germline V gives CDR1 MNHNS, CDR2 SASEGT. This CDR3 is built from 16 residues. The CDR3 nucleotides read TGTGCCAGCAGTGAACTACCCCCTACTATTGCAGATACGCAGTATTTT. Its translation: CASSELPPTIADTQYF.

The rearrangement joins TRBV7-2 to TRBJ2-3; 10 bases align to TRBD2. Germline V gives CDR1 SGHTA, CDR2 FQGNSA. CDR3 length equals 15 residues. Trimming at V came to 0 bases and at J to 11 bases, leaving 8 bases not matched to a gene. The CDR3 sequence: CASSLAGLAGVEQYF. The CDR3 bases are TGTGCCAGCAGCTTAGCGGGCCTAGCGGGAGTTGAGCAGTATTTT.

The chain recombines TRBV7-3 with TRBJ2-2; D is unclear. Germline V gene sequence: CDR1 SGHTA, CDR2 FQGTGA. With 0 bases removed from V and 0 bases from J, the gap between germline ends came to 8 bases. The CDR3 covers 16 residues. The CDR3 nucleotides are TGTGCCAGCAGCTTAACCGCTAACGCGAACACCGGGGAGCTGTTTTTT. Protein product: CASSLTANANTGELFF.

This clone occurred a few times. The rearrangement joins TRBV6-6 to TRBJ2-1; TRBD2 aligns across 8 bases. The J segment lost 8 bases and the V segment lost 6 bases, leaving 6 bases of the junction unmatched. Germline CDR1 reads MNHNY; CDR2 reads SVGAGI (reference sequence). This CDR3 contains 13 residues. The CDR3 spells CASRTTSADEQFF. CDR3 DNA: TGTGCCAGCAGAACGACTAGCGCCGATGAGCAGTTCTTC.

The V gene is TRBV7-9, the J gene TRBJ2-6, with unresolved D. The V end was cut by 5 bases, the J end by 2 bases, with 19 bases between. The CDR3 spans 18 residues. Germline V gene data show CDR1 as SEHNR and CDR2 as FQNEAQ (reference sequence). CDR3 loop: CASSHGRANRAGANVLTF. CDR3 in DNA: TGTGCCAGCAGCCACGGACGGGCGAATAGGGCTGGGGCCAACGTCCTGACTTTC. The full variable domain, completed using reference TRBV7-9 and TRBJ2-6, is DTGVSQNPRHKITKRGQNVTFRCDPISEHNRLYWYRQTLGQGPEFLTYFQNEAQLEKSRLLSDRFSAERPKGSFSTLEIQRTEQGDSAMYLCASSHGRANRAGANVLTFGAGSRLTVL.

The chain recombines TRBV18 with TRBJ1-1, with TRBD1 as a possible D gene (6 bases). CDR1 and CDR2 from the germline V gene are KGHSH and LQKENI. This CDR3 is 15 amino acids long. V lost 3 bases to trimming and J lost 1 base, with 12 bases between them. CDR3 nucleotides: TGTGCCAGCTCACCGTCGACAGGAGCGAACACTGAAGCTTTCTTT. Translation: CASSPSTGANTEAFF.

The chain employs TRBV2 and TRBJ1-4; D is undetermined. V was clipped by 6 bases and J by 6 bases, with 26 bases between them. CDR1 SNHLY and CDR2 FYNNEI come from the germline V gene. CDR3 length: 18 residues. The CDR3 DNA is TGTGCCAGCAGAACGAATTGGGAGGTTTACTACGGGGATGAAAAACTGTTTTTT. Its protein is CASRTNWEVYYGDEKLFF.

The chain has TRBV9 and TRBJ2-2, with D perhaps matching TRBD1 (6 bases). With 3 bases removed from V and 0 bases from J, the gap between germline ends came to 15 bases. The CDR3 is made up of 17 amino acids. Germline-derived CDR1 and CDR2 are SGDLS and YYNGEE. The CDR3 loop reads CASSALWGQSNTGELFF. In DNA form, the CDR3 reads TGTGCCAGCAGCGCACTCTGGGGGCAATCGAACACCGGGGAGCTGTTTTTT. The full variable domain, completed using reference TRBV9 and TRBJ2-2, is DSGVTQTPKHLITATGQRVTLRCSPRSGDLSVYWYQQSLDQGLQFLIQYYNGEERAKGNILERFSAQQFPDLHSELNLSSLELGDSALYFCASSALWGQSNTGELFFGEGSRLTVL.

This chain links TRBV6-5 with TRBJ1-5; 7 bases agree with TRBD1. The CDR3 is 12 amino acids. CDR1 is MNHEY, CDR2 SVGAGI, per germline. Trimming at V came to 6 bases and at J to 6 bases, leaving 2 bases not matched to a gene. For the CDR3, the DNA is TGTGCCAGCAGCACAGGGGTTCAGCCCCAGCATTTT. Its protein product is CASSTGVQPQHF.

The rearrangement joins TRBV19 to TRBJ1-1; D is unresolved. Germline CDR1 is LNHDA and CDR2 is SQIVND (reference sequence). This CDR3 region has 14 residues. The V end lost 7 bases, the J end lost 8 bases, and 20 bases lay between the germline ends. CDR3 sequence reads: CASKGLRVPLEAFF. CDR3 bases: TGTGCCAGTAAAGGTCTGCGGGTCCCACTCGAAGCTTTCTTT.

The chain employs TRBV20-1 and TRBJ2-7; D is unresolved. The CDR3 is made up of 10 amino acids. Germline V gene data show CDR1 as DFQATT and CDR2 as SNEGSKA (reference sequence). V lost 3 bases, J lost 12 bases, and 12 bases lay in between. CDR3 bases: TGCAGTGCTAGTCCCCGTGATCCGTACTTC. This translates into CSASPRDPYF.

The CDR3 region is CASSIRQGRYYGYTF. The CDR3 nucleotides are TGTGCCAGCAGTATAAGACAGGGGCGGTACTATGGCTACACCTTC. The rearrangement uses TRBV28 and TRBJ1-2, with 8 nucleotides matching TRBD1. The V gene's germline CDR1 is MDHEN and CDR2 SYDVKM. V was pared by 5 bases and J by 3 bases, with 8 bases of the junction left unmatched. The CDR3 is 15 amino acids.

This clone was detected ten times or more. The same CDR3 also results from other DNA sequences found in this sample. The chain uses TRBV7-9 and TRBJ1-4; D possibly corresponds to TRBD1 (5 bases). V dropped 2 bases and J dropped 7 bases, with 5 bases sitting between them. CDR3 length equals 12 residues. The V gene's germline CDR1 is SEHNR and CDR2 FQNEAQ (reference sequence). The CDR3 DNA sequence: TGTGCCAGCAGCTTACAGGGTGAAAAACTGTTTTTT. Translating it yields CASSLQGEKLFF.

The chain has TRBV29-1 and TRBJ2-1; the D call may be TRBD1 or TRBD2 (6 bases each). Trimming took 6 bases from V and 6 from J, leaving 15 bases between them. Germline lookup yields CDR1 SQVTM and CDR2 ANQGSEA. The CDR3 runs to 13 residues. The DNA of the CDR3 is TGCAGCGTCAGGGGACGGGGGCCCAATGAGCAGTTCTTC. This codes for CSVRGRGPNEQFF.

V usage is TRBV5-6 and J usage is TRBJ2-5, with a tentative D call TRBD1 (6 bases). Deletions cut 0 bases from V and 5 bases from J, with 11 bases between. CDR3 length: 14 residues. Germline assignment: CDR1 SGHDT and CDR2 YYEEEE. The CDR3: CASSLEQGAETQYF. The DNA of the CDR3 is TGTGCCAGCAGCTTGGAACAGGGAGCGGAGACCCAGTACTTC.

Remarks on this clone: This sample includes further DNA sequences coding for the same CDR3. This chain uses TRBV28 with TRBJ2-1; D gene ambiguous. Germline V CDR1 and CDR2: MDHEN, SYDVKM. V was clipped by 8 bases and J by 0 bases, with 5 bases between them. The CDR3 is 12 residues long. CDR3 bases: TGTGCCAGCGGGTCCTCCTACAATGAGCAGTTCTTC. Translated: CASGSSYNEQFF.